This record concerns one TCR beta chain sequence. Its antigen is still unknown. Per-nucleotide qualities are absent, and no much larger clonotype sits a single base away. Donors formed part of the validation cohort, which comprised 120 subjects and was distinct from the first cohort of 670 or so subjects. The data originate from a study of cytomegalovirus exposure and HLA in healthy donors (TCRdb year 2017). Describing the broader study: The 666 repertoires of the first cohort and the 95 to 150 validation repertoires were produced on the same platform, according to a later analysis. The aim of the study was to test whether cataloging public T cell receptors could identify signatures of past pathogen exposure. Along with the roughly 610-subject first cohort, a separate validation cohort of over a hundred different subjects was used. To predict cytomegalovirus infection status, the study combined high-throughput TCR immunosequencing, statistical association of individual TCRs with disease status, and machine learning. Study-wide conclusions, independent of this receptor: In both the original and validation cohorts, the classifier was reported to diagnose cytomegalovirus status with high specificity and sensitivity. Of the cluster scores, 94% were above 0 in a later analysis, which found that TCRs clustered in the first cohort also tended to co-occur in the approximately 120 validation repertoires. Across donors, most TCR sequences were observed very rarely, whereas some public TCRs were present in many individuals. The authors suggested that the approach could potentially be extended to other disease states and immunological phenotypes. In vitro tests confirmed that a few of the cytomegalovirus-associated TCR beta chains recognize cytomegalovirus antigens. A later analysis had no HLA typing for the validation cohort, so co-occurrence there was scored across all 120 or so repertoires. A total of fewer than 200 TCR beta chains were listed by the study as associated with cytomegalovirus.

Preparation of the library involved the immunoSEQ multiplex PCR assay. The authors processed their data as follows. A statistical classification framework was built to diagnose cytomegalovirus status from the catalog of TCR beta chain sequences. TCRdb's version of the immuneACCESS table is confined to in-frame rearrangements and falls short of the full clone set. An unresolved V gene accounts for under half of the shortfall where checked; the remainder is of unknown origin. D and trimming were read from the DNA, whereas the V and J calls and clone size are those reported in that table. This sample is represented by 250,000 to 300,000 clones; 90% of them were singletons. In total, the top ten clones hold 0.37% of the sample. The CDR3 goes from the cysteine to the phenylalanine over 15 residues. Kept here is only the CDR3 DNA, which spans 45 bases and is read in frame from base 1. V ends up 6 bases short and J 5 bases short, with an unmatched junction base count of 13. CDR1 ENHRY and CDR2 SYGVKD were looked up in the germline V gene.

This TCR came from a woman aged 18-29 years in good health and CMV-seronegative. Sequencing used PBMCs. Here the chain combines TRBV10-3 and TRBJ2-7; 7 bases in the middle match TRBD1. Here the CDR3 is given as CAIRASGTVFNEQYF. The DNA reads as follows: TGTGCCATCAGAGCCTCCGGGACAGTTTTTAACGAGCAGTACTTC.